These 20 T cell receptor beta chains originate from one sample sequenced in a study of cytomegalovirus exposure and HLA in healthy donors. Primers: 60 Vbeta forward and 13 Jbeta reverse. The method was immunoSEQ multiplex PCR; TCRdb's version includes in-frame clones alone and lacks a portion of them. The data contain 100,000 to 150,000 clones, 75% to 85% of them singletons. Sequencing used PBMCs. Receptors were obtained from a man aged 40-49 years in good health and CMV-seronegative.

This clone came up a few times. The chain couples TRBV6-1 to TRBJ2-3; D ambiguous. The ends were cut back, 2 bases at V and 2 bases at J, with 8 bases in the middle. The length of the CDR3 is 14 residues. CDR1 is MNHNS and CDR2 is SASEGT in the germline V gene. The CDR3 here is CASSERSSTDTQYF. The CDR3 DNA reads TGTGCCAGCAGTGAACGGTCTTCCACAGATACGCAGTATTTT.

This chain joins TRBV29-1 and TRBJ1-2; D is uncertain. CDR1 and CDR2 (germline): SQVTM, ANQGSEA. Deletions cut 6 bases from V and 10 bases from J, with 9 bases between. The CDR3 is 9 amino acids. The CDR3 region has the DNA TGCAGCGTAACAGATGACTACACCTTC. It encodes CSVTDDYTF.

This clone has only one observation. The chain links TRBV18 to TRBJ1-6; D remains unclear. Per germline, CDR1 KGHSH and CDR2 LQKENI. The CDR3 length is 16 residues. Trimming cost V 0 bases and J 9 bases, with 15 bases left between them. For the CDR3, the DNA is TGTGCCAGCTCACCACCTTTCGCTGTAGGACTTTCACCCCTCCACTTT. Its protein is CASSPPFAVGLSPLHF.

V and J are TRBV4-1 and TRBJ1-6; D unresolved. Germline CDR1 MGHRA, CDR2 YSYEKL. V was shortened by 4 bases and J by 8 bases, with 15 bases between the two germline ends. The CDR3 sequence is 15 residues long. CDR3: CASSPRLRRDSPLHF. The CDR3 DNA is TGCGCCAGCAGCCCTAGACTTCGGAGGGATTCACCCCTCCACTTT.

This clone was found a few times. Different DNA sequences within this sample yield the same CDR3. The V and J genes are TRBV6-5 and TRBJ1-5; 7 nucleotides align to TRBD1. CDR3 length: 13 residues. Per germline, CDR1 MNHEY and CDR2 SVGAGI. After removal of 5 bases from V and 6 bases from J, the junction contained 4 bases not matched to a gene. The CDR3 spells CASSPQGSQPQHF. The DNA for the CDR3 is TGTGCCAGCAGTCCACAGGGGAGTCAGCCCCAGCATTTT.

J is TRBJ2-2 and V is TRBV6-1, with 10 positions matching TRBD1. Trimming took 3 bases from V and 10 from J; bases not matched to a gene: 11. There are 16 residues in the CDR3. Germline values: CDR1 MNHNS, CDR2 SASEGT. CDR3 sequence: CASSDPGQGTSAELFF. CDR3 DNA sequence: TGTGCCAGCAGTGACCCGGGACAGGGGACGTCCGCGGAGCTGTTTTTT.

The J gene is TRBJ2-5, the V gene TRBV5-1; the match to TRBD2 covers 15 bases. With V trimmed by 4 bases and J by 5 bases, 6 bases remained unmatched. In germline, CDR1 is SGHRS, CDR2 YFSETQ. This CDR3 is built from 16 residues. CDR3 loop: CASSQGLAGGFETQYF. The DNA of the CDR3 is TGCGCCAGCAGCCAGGGACTAGCGGGGGGCTTTGAGACCCAGTACTTC. The whole variable domain, remainder taken from reference TRBV5-1 and TRBJ2-5, is KAGVTQTPRYLIKTRGQQVTLSCSPISGHRSVSWYQQTPGQGLQFLFEYFSETQRNKGNFPGRFSGRQFSNSRSEMNVSTLELGDSALYLCASSQGLAGGFETQYFGPGTRLLVL.

The rearrangement links TRBV5-1 to TRBJ2-2; 8 bases map to TRBD1. After removal of 4 bases from V and 8 bases from J, the junction contained 7 bases not matched to a gene. CDR3 length equals 14 residues. Germline loops: CDR1 SGHRS, CDR2 YFSETQ. CDR3 nucleotide sequence: TGCGCCAGCAGCCCTGGGACAGGCGGTGGGGAGCTGTTTTTT. Translation: CASSPGTGGGELFF.

V usage is TRBV5-6 and J usage is TRBJ1-5, with 11 bases identical to TRBD1. The CDR3 has 16 amino acids. Trimming cost V 3 bases and J 6 bases; bases outside gene matches: 8. Per the germline V gene, CDR1 is SGHDT and CDR2 is YYEEEE. The CDR3 spells CASSWSGQGGSQPQHF. Here the CDR3 DNA reads TGTGCCAGCAGCTGGTCGGGACAGGGGGGTAGTCAGCCCCAGCATTTT.

The J gene is TRBJ1-2, the V gene TRBV29-1; TRBD1 is a possible D gene (5 bases). V was pared by 4 bases and J by 3 bases, with 9 bases between. The CDR3 contains 12 residues. The V gene's germline CDR1 is SQVTM and CDR2 ANQGSEA. This CDR3 reads CSVVQQDYGYTF. Here the CDR3 DNA reads TGCAGCGTTGTCCAACAGGACTATGGCTACACCTTC.

CDR3 DNA sequence: TGTGCCATCAGTGAGTGGCAGAATGAAAAACTGTTTTTT. Protein sequence: CAISEWQNEKLFF. This rearrangement joins TRBV10-3 to TRBJ1-4; D is unresolved. The germline V and J ends were trimmed by 1 base and 5 bases, with 5 bases remaining between them. CDR3 length: 13 residues. The germline gives CDR1 ENHRY, CDR2 SYGVKD.

This rearrangement joins TRBV5-1 to TRBJ2-7; a possible D gene is TRBD1 (5 bases). CDR3 length: 14 residues. V dropped 4 bases and J dropped 0 bases, with 11 bases sitting between them. CDR1 SGHRS and CDR2 YFSETQ come from the germline V gene. The CDR3 DNA is TGCGCCAGCAGCGCCGGACACCGCTCCTACGAGCAGTACTTC. Residues: CASSAGHRSYEQYF.

This clone was counted once. The V and J genes are TRBV2 and TRBJ1-2; D uncertain. From germline, CDR1 is SNHLY and CDR2 FYNNEI. The V end lost 4 bases, the J end lost 4 bases, and 4 bases lay between the germline ends. CDR3 length: 11 residues. The CDR3 spells CASSVFYGYTF. CDR3 bases: TGTGCCAGCAGTGTATTCTATGGCTACACCTTC. The variable domain in full, completed from reference TRBV2 and TRBJ1-2, reads EPEVTQTPSHQVTQMGQEVILRCVPISNHLYFYWYRQILGQKVEFLVSFYNNEISEKSEIFDDQFSVERPDGSNFTLKIRSTKLEDSAMYFCASSVFYGYTFGSGTRLTVV.

This chain uses TRBV5-1 with TRBJ2-6; 9 bases agree with TRBD1. CDR1 and CDR2 (germline): SGHRS, YFSETQ. The CDR3 is 16 residues long. The V and J ends lost 4 bases and 0 bases, in that order; junction bases with no gene match: 2. The CDR3 region is CASSGTGNSGANVLTF. CDR3 coding DNA: TGCGCCAGCAGCGGGACAGGGAACTCTGGGGCCAACGTCCTGACTTTC.

The chain carries TRBV5-1 and TRBJ2-2, with D hard to call. Between the trimmed V and J ends, which lost 4 bases and 0 bases, there was a span of 10 bases. The CDR3 covers 15 residues. Germline V gives CDR1 SGHRS, CDR2 YFSETQ. CDR3 sequence (DNA): TGCGCCAGCAGCGCGAACCACGCGAACACCGGGGAGCTGTTTTTT. It is translated as CASSANHANTGELFF. Using reference TRBV5-1 and TRBJ2-2 for the parts outside the CDR3, the full variable domain is KAGVTQTPRYLIKTRGQQVTLSCSPISGHRSVSWYQQTPGQGLQFLFEYFSETQRNKGNFPGRFSGRQFSNSRSEMNVSTLELGDSALYLCASSANHANTGELFFGEGSRLTVL.

The CDR3 DNA is TGTGCCAGCAGTACCGGACTCAGCAATGAGCAGTTCTTC. It yields the protein CASSTGLSNEQFF. The chain employs TRBV6-6 and TRBJ2-1, with D perhaps TRBD2 (5 bases). Trimming took off 5 bases at V and 6 bases at J, with 11 bases between the two ends. There are 13 residues in the CDR3. Germline-derived CDR1 and CDR2 are MNHNY and SVGAGI (reference sequence).

This clone has just one count. The chain links TRBV6-6 to TRBJ2-7, with 14 positions matching TRBD2. The CDR3 consists of 13 residues. With 8 bases clipped from V and 4 bases from J, the junction kept 1 base outside the gene matches. Germline V gene lookup returns CDR1 MNHNY and CDR2 SVGAGI (reference sequence). CDR3 nucleotide sequence: TGTGCCAGCGGACTAGCGGGGGGTTACGAGCAGTACTTC. It specifies CASGLAGGYEQYF.

The rearrangement links TRBV7-8 to TRBJ2-2, with 7 positions matching TRBD1. This CDR3 contains 13 residues. Looked up from germline, CDR1 is SGHVS and CDR2 is FQNEAQ. Germline trimming cut 11 bases from V and 0 bases from J; bases unmatched to any gene: 3. The CDR3: CAGGQPNTGELFF. For the CDR3, the DNA is TGTGCCGGGGGACAGCCGAACACCGGGGAGCTGTTTTTT. The full variable domain, in which reference TRBV7-8 and TRBJ2-2 provide the parts outside the CDR3, is GAGVSQSPRYKVAKRGQDVALRCDPISGHVSLFWYQQALGQGPEFLTYFQNEAQLDKSGLPSDRFFAERPEGSVSTLKIQRTQQEDSAVYLCAGGQPNTGELFFGEGSRLTVL.

The chain couples TRBV28 to TRBJ1-1; TRBD1 aligns across 7 bases. The CDR3 runs 14 residues. Germline CDR1 reads MDHEN; CDR2 reads SYDVKM. V was clipped by 5 bases and J by 1 base; unmatched bases: 4. This CDR3 is CASSLDRANTEAFF. The CDR3 DNA reads as TGTGCCAGCAGTCTCGACAGGGCGAACACTGAAGCTTTCTTT.

This clone has a single count. The chain recombines TRBV27 with TRBJ2-7, with a weak D call TRBD2 (6 bases). Looked up from germline, CDR1 is MNHEY and CDR2 is SMNVEV (reference sequence). This CDR3 is built from 16 residues. The V and J ends lost 6 bases and 3 bases respectively, with 21 bases between them. CDR3 region: CASRKLVAGTYYEQYF. CDR3 nucleotides: TGTGCCAGCAGGAAGCTAGTTGCGGGAACCTACTACGAGCAGTACTTC.